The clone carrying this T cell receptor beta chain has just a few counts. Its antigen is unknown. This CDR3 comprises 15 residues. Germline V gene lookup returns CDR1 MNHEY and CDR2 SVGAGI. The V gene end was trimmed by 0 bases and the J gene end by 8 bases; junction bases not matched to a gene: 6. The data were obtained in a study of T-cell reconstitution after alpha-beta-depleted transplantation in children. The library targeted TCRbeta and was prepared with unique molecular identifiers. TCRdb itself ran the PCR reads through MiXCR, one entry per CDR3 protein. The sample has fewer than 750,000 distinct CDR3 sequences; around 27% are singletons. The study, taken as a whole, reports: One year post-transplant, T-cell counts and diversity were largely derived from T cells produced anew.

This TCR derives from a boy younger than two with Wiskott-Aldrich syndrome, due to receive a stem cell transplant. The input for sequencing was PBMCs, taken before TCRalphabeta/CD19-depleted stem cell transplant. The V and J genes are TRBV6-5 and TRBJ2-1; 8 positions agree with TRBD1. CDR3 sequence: CASSYSSRGLDEQFF. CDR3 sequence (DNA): TGTGCCAGCAGTTACTCGTCCAGGGGGCTAGATGAGCAGTTCTTC.